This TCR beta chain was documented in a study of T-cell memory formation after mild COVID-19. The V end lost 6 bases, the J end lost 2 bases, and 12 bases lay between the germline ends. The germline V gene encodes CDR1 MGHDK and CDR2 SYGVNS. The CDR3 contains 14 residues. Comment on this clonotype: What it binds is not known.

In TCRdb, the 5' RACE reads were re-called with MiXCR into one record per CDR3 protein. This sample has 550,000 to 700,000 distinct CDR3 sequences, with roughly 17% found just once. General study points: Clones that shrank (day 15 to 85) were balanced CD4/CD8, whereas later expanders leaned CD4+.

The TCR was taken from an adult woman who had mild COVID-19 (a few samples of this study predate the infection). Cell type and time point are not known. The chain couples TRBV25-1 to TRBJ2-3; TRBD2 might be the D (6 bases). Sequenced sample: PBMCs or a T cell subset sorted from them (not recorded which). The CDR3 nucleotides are TGTGCCAGCAGGGGTAGCGGCCACACAGATACGCAGTATTTT. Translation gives CASRGSGHTDTQYF.